A single TCR beta chain is shown here with its context. The target of this receptor is not known. No much larger clonotype is one base removed from it; base qualities were not supplied. This record comes from a study of Graves' ophthalmopathy and Graves' hyperthyroidism (dated by TCRdb to 2016 to 2018). Turning to the overall study: Hyperthyroidism was considered stable if no progression to ophthalmopathy occurred within 18 months of follow-up. A discovery set of 100 patients (43 ophthalmopathy, around 57 stable hyperthyroidism) was enrolled to explore V-J signatures distinguishing ophthalmopathy from hyperthyroidism. An independent validation cohort was composed of 18 hyperthyroidism patients and around 16 patients who later progressed from hyperthyroidism to ophthalmopathy. In more than 5 hyperthyroidism patients, the T-cell repertoire of thyroid tissue was compared with the T-cell repertoire of blood. Once sampling was done, hyperthyroidism patients were given methimazole at a starting dose of 30 mg daily, while ophthalmopathy patients were given high-dose intravenous methylprednisolone. In total, some 130 blood samples were TCR-sequenced: fewer than 50 ophthalmopathy, about 75 hyperthyroidism and around 17 hyperthyroidism-to-ophthalmopathy patients. TCR beta repertoire signatures were used to distinguish Graves' ophthalmopathy from Graves' hyperthyroidism and to predict progression to ophthalmopathy.

Patients with hyperthyroidism were aged 18 to 65 years, had been newly diagnosed, and had a disease duration of less than 2 months. Patients were excluded if they had other autoimmune diseases, uncontrolled infections, pregnancy or lactation. Diagnosis was based on clinical symptoms, serum thyroxine, TRAb, thyroid ultrasound and orbital computed tomography. Trizol reagent was used to extract the total RNA, and its quality was then checked on an Agilent 2100 Bioanalyzer. Study-level results and caveats: In validation, the model predicted ophthalmopathy progression with about 64% sensitivity and approximately 72% specificity; some 13 predicted patients were CT-confirmed with GO in a median of approximately six months. No statistical method was used to set the sample size in advance, and the investigators knew which group each participant was assigned to. Among expanded thyroid clonotypes with frequency above 0.001, most also showed up in blood, which suggests that blood repertoires may reflect the thyroid immune response. In cross-validation, the 13-signature model distinguished ophthalmopathy from stable hyperthyroidism with around 86% sensitivity and about 81% specificity, while in the test set the corresponding values were about 80% and 75%.

Relative to germline, V is 0 bases shorter and J is 2 bases shorter, with 14 bases between their ends. CDR1 and CDR2, per the germline V gene, are ENHRY and SYGVKD. The CDR3 runs 16 residues from the cysteine to the phenylalanine. CDR3 DNA only is kept here, 48 bases in frame from base 1. For repertoire sequencing, TCR beta CDR3 regions were amplified from RNA transcripts. The first round was an RT-PCR using HTBI primers with the Qiagen OneStep RT-PCR kit, and this first round was followed by a second-round multiplex PCR, then size selection and purification. Sequencing of the libraries was carried out on an Illumina HiSeq2000 in paired-end mode with 100 bp reads. Processing in the source paper ran as follows. SOAPnuke was used to process the reads, removing any read that contained adapters or uncalled bases, had a mean Phred below 15, or lacked an exact match to the constant primer or identifier. COPE v1.2.5 was used to merge the high-quality paired reads. Each unique nucleotide sequence was defined as a clonotype, and clonotypes were aligned to IMGT TRB V, D and J references with MiTCR v1.1. Only V-J combinations with frequency above 0.0001 were analysed, covering over 98% of repertoires. For each V-J combination, a TCR clonal expansion and chaos score was defined as F50 clonal expansion divided by the chaos observed in the TCRdist matrix. Welch's t-statistics and random forest were used to reduce features to over ten V-J combinations, which were fed into a naive Bayes classifier. Thyroid-blood repertoire similarity was quantified with the Morisita-Horn index. Through fastp at Q25 and MiXCR, TCRdb rebuilt clones from the public reads, retaining in-frame beta chains. Each entry is one CDR3 protein sequence, shown with its most common DNA and genes. These V and J calls originate from TCRdb's pipeline instead of the authors' own analysis. This sample has a few hundred thousand distinct CDR3 sequences in its table, and approximately 35% of those were observed once. The leading ten clones occupy about 4.6% of the sample.

This receptor was identified in an adult man with Graves' hyperthyroidism. Sequencing was carried out using peripheral blood or thyroid tissue (not recorded which). The chain couples TRBV10-3 to TRBJ2-7; TRBD1 is possibly the D segment (5 matching bases). The DNA sequence is given as TGTGCCATCAGTGAGTCTTTCCGACAGCCACCCTACGAGCAGTACTTC. This is translated as CAISESFRQPPYEQYF.